Listed below are T cell receptor beta chains from one sample, sequenced in a study of early T cells in non-severe SARS-CoV-2 infection. TCRdb re-called the 5' RACE reads with MiXCR, one entry per CDR3 protein. Counted here are roughly 40,000 distinct CDR3 sequences, approximately 6.1% occurring once; the ten biggest clones make up 4.8%. The sequencing input was whole blood. The origin of the receptors is an adult who was a healthcare worker with PCR-confirmed SARS-CoV-2 infection or an uninfected control (not recorded which). The CDR3 runs from the conserved cysteine through the conserved F or W. Each record gives: V gene, CDR3 protein.

TRBV11-2 CASSLEGTGSAYEQYF
TRBV19 CASSGGSGSGSYEQYF
TRBV6-1 CASSDEGHYEQYF
TRBV10-2 CASIEQLNQPQHF
TRBV28 CASSSTTNNEQFF
TRBV19 CASSTAENYGYTF
TRBV6-5 CASSPRSGSHEQYF
TRBV6-2/TRBV6-3 CASSSIDEGLHEQFF
TRBV2 CASSSTWLNEQFF
TRBV11-2 CTSSSFSGRYQETQYF
TRBV4-2 CASSQDHTDTQYF
TRBV28 CASRSPGLAGGPEQYF
TRBV11-2 CASSLEVTEYNEQFF
TRBV6-1 CASSEGAGGLETQYF
TRBV4-2 CASSHGLAEGSSYEQYF
TRBV20-1 CSASSKKDPLGNIQYF
TRBV12-3/TRBV12-4 CASRPNLDRGPEAFF
TRBV4-1 CASSQGLAAKGTQYF
TRBV4-1 CASSQGFVGAQPQHF
TRBV25-1 CASSEPGTESSYEQYF
TRBV20-1 CSATTSGRPLTDTQYF
TRBV11-2 CASSLVGVYEQYF
TRBV7-9 CASSMGQAQINIQYF
TRBV14 CASSQDYRRRSLF
TRBV7-7 CASSRTSGMETQYF
TRBV6-5 CASRLQGRSYNEQFF
TRBV7-2 CASSFAPGADEQFF
TRBV10-3 CAISVSGEYNEQFF
TRBV6-1 CASTFRGQTNYGYTF
TRBV30 CAWTLSLNTEAFF
TRBV28 CASTSLGPLNTEAFF
TRBV6-4 CASSDRDTGELFF
TRBV29-1 CSVQVQGGTYEQYF
TRBV11-2 CASSLSPGTGANVLTF
TRBV7-6 CASSSTSPGEQFF